These 32 T cell receptor beta chains came from one sample sequenced in a study of OX40 agonist ivuxolimab in advanced cancers. Library prep was done by the immunoSEQ multiplex PCR assay. Drawn from immuneACCESS, this table holds only the in-frame rearrangements with V and J called that TCRdb kept. Clones are partly lost; checked studies trace under half to an unresolved V gene and leave the rest unexplained. The sample table records tens of thousands of clones; 82% of these occur just once. Of the sample, roughly 24% is held by the ten largest clones. This sample comprised CD4+ or CD8+ T cells sorted from blood, obtained in a trial of the OX40 agonist ivuxolimab. These TCRs come from an adult with an advanced solid tumor such as melanoma, head and neck, liver or kidney cancer.

The chain employs TRBV7-6 and TRBJ2-3; 10 bases line up with TRBD1. This CDR3 is built from 16 residues. Germline values: CDR1 SGHVS, CDR2 FNYEAQ. V shed 6 bases and J 5 bases; nucleotides not matched to a gene: 11. The CDR3 spells CASRAGQGVVGDTQYF. CDR3 nucleotides: TGTGCCAGCAGGGCCGGACAGGGGGTGGTGGGAGATACGCAGTATTTT. The variable domain in full, with the rest retrieved from reference TRBV7-6 and TRBJ2-3, is GAGVSQSPRYKVTKRGQDVALRCDPISGHVSLYWYRQALGQGPEFLTYFNYEAQQDKSGLPNDRFSAERPEGSISTLTIQRTEQRDSAMYRCASRAGQGVVGDTQYFGPGTRLTVL.

This chain connects TRBV7-6 to TRBJ2-3; the match to TRBD2 covers 8 bases. Trimming at V came to 1 base and at J to 0 bases, leaving 6 bases not matched to a gene. CDR3 length: 17 amino acids. Germline CDR1 is SGHVS and CDR2 is FNYEAQ. Written as DNA, the CDR3 is TGTGCCAGCAGCTTAGGAGGAGGGACTAGTAGCACAGATACGCAGTATTTT. As protein: CASSLGGGTSSTDTQYF.

The chain couples TRBV9 to TRBJ2-1; tentative D call: TRBD1 (6 bases). The CDR3 has 16 residues. Trimming stripped 4 bases from V and 3 bases from J, with 17 bases between. CDR1 is SGDLS and CDR2 is YYNGEE in the germline V gene. The CDR3 reads CASSPRTGRDYNEQFF. The DNA of the CDR3 is TGTGCCAGCAGCCCCCGAACAGGGCGTGACTACAATGAGCAGTTCTTC.

The chain uses TRBV19 and TRBJ1-5; D ambiguous. The germline V gene encodes CDR1 LNHDA and CDR2 SQIVND (reference sequence). V lost 9 bases and J lost 2, with 8 bases in between. The CDR3 is made up of 12 amino acids. CDR3 DNA: TGTGCCAGCCGGCGAGGCAATCAGCCCCAGCATTTT. Protein sequence: CASRRGNQPQHF.

The chain uses TRBV25-1 and TRBJ1-1, with D uncertain. The CDR3 length is 14 residues. The V and J ends lost 1 base and 4 bases respectively, with 10 bases between them. Germline V lookup: CDR1 MGHDK, CDR2 SYGVNS. The CDR3 loop is CASSESPGSTEAFF. As DNA, the CDR3 is TGTGCCAGCAGTGAATCCCCAGGCAGCACTGAAGCTTTCTTT.

The chain uses TRBV28 and TRBJ2-1; maybe TRBD2 (5 bases). V was shortened by 3 bases and J by 5 bases, with 8 bases between the two germline ends. Germline loops: CDR1 MDHEN, CDR2 SYDVKM. The CDR3 is 13 amino acids. This CDR3 reads CASSLRENNEQFF. CDR3 coding DNA: TGTGCCAGCAGTTTGAGGGAGAACAATGAGCAGTTCTTC. The full variable domain, with the rest looked up from reference TRBV28 and TRBJ2-1, is DVKVTQSSRYLVKRTGEKVFLECVQDMDHENMFWYRQDPGLGLRLIYFSYDVKMKEKGDIPEGYSVSREKKERFSLILESASTNQTSMYLCASSLRENNEQFFGPGTRLTVL.

The table lists this clone with a count of one. The rearrangement joins TRBV7-2 to TRBJ1-1; 7 nucleotides line up with TRBD1. The CDR3 sequence is 16 residues long. V trimming: 2 bases; J trimming: 0 bases; junction bases outside the gene matches: 6. The germline CDR1 and CDR2 sequences are SGHTA and FQGNSA. This CDR3 is CASSLYGGQLNTEAFF. The CDR3 region has the DNA TGTGCCAGCAGCTTATACGGGGGACAGCTGAACACTGAAGCTTTCTTT.

V gene TRBV14 combines with J gene TRBJ2-5, with a possible D match to TRBD1 (5 bases). This CDR3 is built from 15 residues. Germline lookup yields CDR1 SGHDN and CDR2 FVKESK. The V end was cut by 2 bases, the J end by 1 base, with 11 bases between. CDR3 sequence: CASSQYDRLQETQYF. The DNA of the CDR3 is TGTGCCAGCAGCCAATACGACAGACTCCAAGAGACCCAGTACTTC. The variable domain in full, with the rest retrieved from reference TRBV14 and TRBJ2-5, is EAGVTQFPSHSVIEKGQTVTLRCDPISGHDNLYWYRRVMGKEIKFLLHFVKESKQDESGMPNNRFLAERTGGTYSTLKVQPAELEDSGVYFCASSQYDRLQETQYFGPGTRLLVL.

The V gene is TRBV7-9, the J gene TRBJ2-2, with 14 positions matching TRBD2. V trimming: 4 bases; J trimming: 4 bases; junction bases outside the gene matches: 5. The CDR3 extends over 17 amino acids. Germline CDR1 and CDR2: SEHNR and FQNEAQ (reference sequence). The CDR3 DNA reads TGTGCCAGCAGCTCGAGACTAGCGGGAGGGACCACCGGGGAGCTGTTTTTT. Its protein is CASSSRLAGGTTGELFF.

The J gene is TRBJ1-1, the V gene TRBV2; 10 nucleotides agree with TRBD1. Germline V gives CDR1 SNHLY, CDR2 FYNNEI. The CDR3 has 14 residues. Trimming at V came to 5 bases and at J to 2 bases, leaving 2 bases not matched to a gene. The CDR3 DNA is TGTGCCAGCAGTAAGACAGGGGGCAACACTGAAGCTTTCTTT. Translated: CASSKTGGNTEAFF.

V gene TRBV4-1 combines with J gene TRBJ1-4; a weak D match, TRBD1 (6 bases). Trimming stripped 4 bases from V and 3 bases from J, with 12 bases between. The CDR3 has 15 residues. Germline CDR1 and CDR2: MGHRA and YSYEKL. The CDR3 is CASSRTGNPNEKLFF. The CDR3 region has the DNA TGCGCCAGCAGCCGTACAGGGAACCCTAATGAAAAACTGTTTTTT.

This clone was detected only once. The chain joins TRBV2 to TRBJ1-5; D is undetermined. The CDR3 sequence is 11 residues long. Germline V gene data show CDR1 as SNHLY and CDR2 as FYNNEI. V lost 3 bases, J lost 4 bases, and 1 base lay in between. The chain's CDR3 is CASSENQPQHF. CDR3 sequence (DNA): TGTGCCAGCAGTGAGAATCAGCCCCAGCATTTT.

The rearrangement links TRBV4-3 to TRBJ1-3; TRBD1 might be the D (5 bases). Germline V lookup: CDR1 LGHNA, CDR2 YSLEER. The CDR3 consists of 14 residues. V was pared by 0 bases and J by 11 bases, with 14 bases between. CDR3 sequence reads: CASSQEKVPGPIYF. The CDR3 coding sequence is TGCGCCAGCAGCCAAGAAAAAGTTCCAGGGCCCATATATTTT.

This rearrangement joins TRBV7-9 to TRBJ2-1; 9 bases are a match to TRBD2. The ends lost 3 bases at V and 8 bases at J; junction bases unmatched: 11. Germline CDR1 SEHNR, CDR2 FQNEAQ (reference sequence). The CDR3 loop spans 16 amino acids. CDR3 coding DNA: TGTGCCAGCAGCTTTCCCTTTGCGGGGGGGCAACATGAGCAGTTCTTC. It specifies CASSFPFAGGQHEQFF.

This chain connects TRBV7-3 to TRBJ1-6, with TRBD1 matching over 7 bases. Germline trimming cut 0 bases from V and 7 bases from J; bases unmatched to any gene: 3. In germline, CDR1 is SGHTA, CDR2 FQGTGA. The CDR3 runs 15 residues. The CDR3 spells CASSLTGQTNSPLHF. The CDR3, as DNA: TGTGCCAGCAGCTTAACGGGACAGACAAATTCACCCCTCCACTTT.

This clone has just one count. The J gene is TRBJ2-5, the V gene TRBV4-2; unclear D gene. CDR1 is LGHNA and CDR2 is YNFKEQ in the germline V gene. Trimming removed 0 bases from V and 3 bases from J, with 8 bases in between. This CDR3 region has 14 residues. The CDR3 region is CASSQEPGKETQYF. The CDR3 DNA reads TGTGCCAGCAGCCAAGAACCTGGTAAAGAGACCCAGTACTTC.

V usage is TRBV19 and J usage is TRBJ2-1; TRBD2 matches 8 bases. The CDR3 is 17 residues long. V dropped 4 bases and J dropped 0; count of bases not matched to a gene: 8. CDR1 LNHDA and CDR2 SQIVND come from the germline V gene (reference sequence). The CDR3 region has the DNA TGTGCCAGTAGTACCACCCTCCGGGGGGGCTCCTACAATGAGCAGTTCTTC. Its protein product is CASSTTLRGGSYNEQFF.

Comment on this clone: Compared with germline, one end of the junction differs, possibly owing to a read error. This chain uses TRBV7-8 with TRBJ1-1; possible D gene TRBD1, 6 bases. Germline V gives CDR1 SGHVS, CDR2 FQNEAQ. This CDR3 is built from 15 residues. The CDR3 spells CASSLGWGRDTKSLF. The CDR3 DNA reads TGTGCCAGCAGCTTAGGGTGGGGCCGGGACACCAAATCTCTCTTT.

This chain connects TRBV5-1 to TRBJ2-5; D is unclear. There are 14 residues in the CDR3. Germline-derived CDR1 and CDR2 are SGHRS and YFSETQ. Trimming cost V 4 bases and J 4 bases, with 14 bases left between them. The CDR3 loop reads CASSLMGNRETQYF. In DNA form, the CDR3 reads TGCGCCAGCAGCCTGATGGGAAACCGAGAGACCCAGTACTTC.

The rearrangement uses TRBV4-3 and TRBJ2-7; the D is unclear. CDR3 length: 16 residues. Trimming stripped 0 bases from V and 0 bases from J, with 12 bases between. Germline CDR1 reads LGHNA; CDR2 reads YSLEER. The DNA for the CDR3 is TGCGCCAGCAGCCAAGAACCCGGTGGGCCCTCCTACGAGCAGTACTTC. Protein product: CASSQEPGGPSYEQYF.

The rearrangement links TRBV30 to TRBJ2-5, with D possibly TRBD2 on 5 matching bases. The CDR3 is 13 amino acids. Trimming shortened V by 2 bases and J by 5 bases, and 12 bases separated the two germline ends. Germline V gene data show CDR1 as GTSNPN and CDR2 as SVGIG (reference sequence). CDR3 nucleotide sequence: TGTGCCTGGAGTTGGACTGGAGCGGAGACCCAGTACTTC. Protein product: CAWSWTGAETQYF.

This chain connects TRBV2 to TRBJ2-3; the D gene is possibly TRBD2 (6 bases). The germline V gene encodes CDR1 SNHLY and CDR2 FYNNEI. Trimming took off 4 bases at V and 3 bases at J, with 11 bases between the two ends. The CDR3 runs to 14 residues. Written as DNA, the CDR3 is TGTGCCAGCAGTGGGGGACTCCAGACAGATACGCAGTATTTT. This sequence encodes CASSGGLQTDTQYF.

The chain joins TRBV30 to TRBJ1-4, with 7 bases that match TRBD1. This CDR3 has 15 amino acids. V lost 0 bases to trimming and J lost 3 bases; unmatched junction nucleotides: 4. The V gene's germline CDR1 is GTSNPN and CDR2 SVGIG (reference sequence). CDR3 DNA sequence: TGTGCCTGGAGTGTAAAGGGGGCAGCTAATGAAAAACTGTTTTTT. Translating it yields CAWSVKGAANEKLFF.

The chain couples TRBV7-9 to TRBJ2-2; 7 positions match TRBD1. This CDR3 contains 15 residues. Germline assignment: CDR1 SEHNR and CDR2 FQNEAQ (reference sequence). The V gene end was trimmed by 1 base and the J gene end by 4 bases; junction bases not matched to a gene: 3. The CDR3 loop reads CASSLVNRGTGELFF. The CDR3, as DNA: TGTGCCAGCAGCTTAGTTAACAGGGGCACCGGGGAGCTGTTTTTT.

The CDR3 here is CASSLGSGGTASEQYF. CDR3 bases: TGCGCCAGCAGCCTCGGATCGGGAGGGACGGCTTCTGAGCAGTACTTC. The chain links TRBV5-1 to TRBJ2-7, with 8 nucleotides matching TRBD2. The germline CDR1 and CDR2 sequences are SGHRS and YFSETQ. V lost 4 bases to trimming and J lost 7 bases; unmatched junction nucleotides: 16. This CDR3 has 16 amino acids.

The V call is TRBV28, the J call TRBJ1-5; possible D gene TRBD1, 6 bases. V was shortened by 6 bases and J by 0 bases, with 15 bases between the two germline ends. CDR1 is MDHEN, CDR2 SYDVKM, per germline. The CDR3 spans 16 residues. Here the CDR3 reads CASSPPTGHSNQPQHF. The CDR3 region has the DNA TGTGCCAGCAGCCCGCCGACAGGCCATAGCAATCAGCCCCAGCATTTT.

The gene calls are TRBV27 and TRBJ2-7, with D hard to call. Germline loops: CDR1 MNHEY, CDR2 SMNVEV (reference sequence). The CDR3 is 14 residues long. V was shortened by 6 bases and J by 0 bases, with 12 bases between the two germline ends. The CDR3: CASRFRKSSYEQYF. CDR3 sequence (DNA): TGTGCCAGCAGGTTTCGGAAATCCTCCTACGAGCAGTACTTC.

The CDR3 bases are TGTGCCAGCAGCTACGCAACCGGGACAGGAAACACCATATATTTT. As protein: CASSYATGTGNTIYF. The V call is TRBV7-8, the J call TRBJ1-3; D perhaps matches TRBD1 (6 bases). Germline CDR1 is SGHVS and CDR2 is FQNEAQ. This CDR3 has 15 amino acids. The V and J ends lost 4 bases and 4 bases respectively, with 14 bases between them.

The V gene is TRBV4-3, the J gene TRBJ1-5; TRBD1 is a possible D gene (6 bases). CDR1 and CDR2 from the germline V gene are LGHNA and YSLEER. This CDR3 comprises 15 residues. The V and J ends lost 0 bases and 2 bases respectively, with 8 bases between them. For the CDR3, the DNA is TGCGCCAGCAGCCAAGACTCAGGGGGCAATCAGCCCCAGCATTTT. This codes for CASSQDSGGNQPQHF.

J is TRBJ2-7 and V is TRBV27, with 7 bases identical to TRBD1. The germline gives CDR1 MNHEY, CDR2 SMNVEV (reference sequence). The CDR3 is made up of 14 amino acids. V lost 3 bases, J lost 3 bases, and 5 bases stayed unmatched. The CDR3 sequence is CASSFKGALYEQYF. The DNA of the CDR3 is TGTGCCAGCAGTTTTAAGGGGGCCCTCTACGAGCAGTACTTC.

The J gene is TRBJ2-6, the V gene TRBV7-3, with D possibly matching TRBD1 (5 bases). This CDR3 has 16 residues. Germline V gene data show CDR1 as SGHTA and CDR2 as FQGTGA. The V end was cut by 5 bases, the J end by 3 bases, with 14 bases between. The CDR3: CASSVSTGRGANVLTF. In DNA form, the CDR3 reads TGTGCCAGCAGCGTAAGTACAGGACGTGGGGCCAACGTCCTGACTTTC.

CDR3: CASSPGGGETQYF. CDR3 sequence (DNA): TGTGCCAGCTCACCCGGAGGTGGAGAGACCCAGTACTTC. The rearrangement joins TRBV18 to TRBJ2-5; perhaps TRBD2 as D (5 bases). The germline gives CDR1 KGHSH, CDR2 LQKENI. The CDR3 consists of 13 residues. Trimming left V 3 bases short and J 4 bases short, with 9 bases between.